This T cell receptor beta chain was recorded in a study of T cells in localized non-small cell lung cancer. Using immunoSEQ multiplex PCR, the repertoire was profiled, and TCRdb retains in-frame clones only, with some absent. The sample shows tens of thousands of clones, 80% to 90% of them seen only once. Germline V CDR1 and CDR2: MDHEN, SYDVKM. Germline trimming cut 8 bases from V and 4 bases from J; bases unmatched to any gene: 6. The CDR3 has 13 amino acids. This sequence was found in a man aged 35 to 69 with stage I squamous cell lung carcinoma. The chain recombines TRBV28 with TRBJ1-1; 8 bases agree with TRBD1. Sequenced here: peripheral blood, sampled before any cancer treatment. CDR3 coding DNA: TGTGCCAGCCTAGCAGGGGGCATCACTGAAGCTTTCTTT. Protein sequence: CASLAGGITEAFF.